A single TCR beta chain is shown here with its context. Its specificity is unknown. Sorting of live CD3+CD8+TCRalphabeta+ cells by PD-1 and/or TIGIT gave four subsets. TCR libraries were prepared from around 14 ng of total RNA with the QIAseq Immune Repertoire TCR panel. One entry per CDR3 protein, called by TCRdb with MiXCR from the reads. This sample yields under 1,500 distinct CDR3 sequences, of which roughly 10% are seen a single time; around 15% belongs to the top ten. The data originate from a study of circulating CD8 cells and anti-PD-1 response in melanoma. Study-wide background: Non-responders showed stable or progressive disease; responders showed complete or partial response.

From germline, CDR1 is MNHNS and CDR2 SASEGT. The CDR3 loop spans 14 amino acids. Trimming pared 9 bases from V and 7 bases from J, leaving 22 bases between. Overall study findings and caveats: Peptide assays on expanded sorted subsets replaced tumor-based reactivity testing.

The clonotype originates from a human donor with melanoma. The source was CD8+ T cells from PBMCs, collected at baseline or after one month of anti-PD-1 therapy (not recorded which). The chain has TRBV6-1 and TRBJ2-7; TRBD1 or TRBD2 may be the D gene (5 bases each). CDR3: CASKDPGALGEQYF. The CDR3 DNA reads TGTGCCAGTAAAGATCCCGGGGCGCTCGGGGAGCAGTACTTC.